This record concerns one TCR beta chain sequence. Treatment given: some 19 received Ad26.COV2.S at low or high dose, single or two shots; roughly five received placebo; per-sample allocation not given. Sampling happened 63 days after the first vaccine or placebo injection. Using immunoSEQ multiplex PCR, the repertoire was profiled, and TCRdb retains in-frame clones only, with some absent. The sample has some 400,000 clones; 70% to 90% are singletons. These data originate in a study of Ad26.COV2.S vaccination and SARS-CoV-2 variants. For the study at large: Dosing was one shot or two shots 56 days apart.

The CDR3 sequence is 14 residues long. V was trimmed by 5 bases and J by 1 base, leaving 9 bases between them. Per germline, CDR1 SGHAT and CDR2 FQNNGV. The sequencing here drew on peripheral blood, taken in a trial of Ad26.COV2.S vaccine versus placebo. The receptor was derived from a person between 18 and 65 years old who received the Ad26.COV2.S COVID-19 vaccine or a placebo. This chain connects TRBV11-2 to TRBJ1-3; D is ambiguous. CDR3 coding DNA: TGTGCCAGCAGCCCCCAAGCTTCTGGAAACACCATATATTTT. Translation: CASSPQASGNTIYF.